The entry below describes one T cell receptor (beta chain). The target antigen is unknown. The data belong to a study of CD8+ T cells in alopecia areata. Germline V gives CDR1 SNHLY, CDR2 FYNNEI. Trimming removed 6 bases from V and 3 bases from J; junction bases left unmatched: 8. The CDR3 has 15 residues. Points from the study as a whole: Many expanded lesional clones remained in scalp and blood on tofacitinib. In patients, TCRs were shared less clearly than in mice, and HLA may possibly be involved.

Following RNA extraction, reverse transcription yielded cDNA that acted as the sequencing template. This table comes from immunoSEQ multiplex PCR, and its TCRdb copy is limited to in-frame clones, with some not included. This sample has some 220,000 clones, with under 75% found just once. Noted treatment: oral pan-JAK inhibitor, 5-10 mg twice daily. Peripheral blood samples and lesional scalp punch biopsies were obtained from alopecia areata patients. The sequences come from CD4+ T cells sorted from blood, collected at week 4, from a patient treated with tofacitinib. The rearrangement links TRBV2 to TRBJ2-3, with TRBD2 identical over 8 bases. This clonotype originated in a human donor with alopecia areata. The DNA for the CDR3 is TGTGCCAGCAGCGGACTAGCCGCGGTGACAGATACGCAGTATTTT. Its protein product is CASSGLAAVTDTQYF.